This T cell receptor (beta chain) came from a study of shared clonotypes between healthy human individuals. Execution of the assay was at deep level. Produced via immunoSEQ multiplex PCR; TCRdb's table is partial and in-frame only. The sample consists of 1,100,000 or so clones, 70% to 80% of them appearing once. The CDR3 covers 16 residues. CDR1 MDHEN and CDR2 SYDVKM come from the germline V gene. The J segment lost 4 bases and the V segment lost 3 bases, leaving 11 bases of the junction unmatched. This clone was counted once. Its antigen is as yet unknown. Findings of the study overall: A generally larger estimated richness was seen in naive subsets than in memory subsets. Specimens sampled were limited to blood, with tissue repertoires likely differing. The naive CD4 repertoires of a few donors were compared, and 5% to 6.5% of clonotypes were shared.

The TCR sequence derives from a man aged 18 to 30 in good health. Some clones in this sample may be carry-over from other donors' samples. The sequenced material came from memory CD4+ T cells from PBMCs. Sample subset: CD45RA-negative fraction. The chain is built from TRBV28 and TRBJ1-2, with TRBD1 identical over 7 bases. The CDR3 loop reads CASSFRGTGEVYGYTF. Written as DNA, the CDR3 is TGTGCCAGCAGTTTTAGGGGCACAGGGGAAGTCTATGGCTACACCTTC.